The present entry profiles one TCR beta chain with its context. The antigen remains undetermined. V trimming: 6 bases; J trimming: 5 bases; junction bases outside the gene matches: 7. The CDR3 extends over 13 amino acids. Germline V lookup: CDR1 SQVTM, CDR2 ANQGSEA. This sample is drawn from a study of shared clonotypes between healthy human individuals. The study's findings and limits: Roughly 5% of naive CD4 clonotypes were common to a handful of donors.

As processed by the authors: With immunoSEQ giving junction-only sequences and no quality scores, filtering differed. Sequenced by immunoSEQ multiplex PCR; TCRdb stores in-frame clones only, minus some. The V and J calls and clone size were taken over from that table, and D and trimming were inferred from the DNA. Of over a million clones in the sample, more than 75% are singletons; the top ten hold 0.5% to 0.6%. A split of CD4+ cells into CD45RA+ naive and CD45RA-negative memory subsets was performed. This sequence was found in a man aged 18 to 30 in good health. Some clones in this sample may be carry-over from other donors' samples. The chain carries TRBV29-1 and TRBJ2-3, with 8 nucleotides matching TRBD1. Sequenced sample: memory CD4+ T cells from PBMCs. Subset: CD45RA-negative fraction. CDR3 residues: CSVWTGKLDTQYF. CDR3 DNA: TGCAGCGTCTGGACAGGGAAGTTAGATACGCAGTATTTT.